The 2 T cell receptor beta chains given below trace back to one sample, sequenced in a study of shared clonotypes between healthy human individuals. Here immunoSEQ multiplex PCR was the method, and the copy in TCRdb shows in-frame clones only, minus some. The sample has millions of clones, 85% to 95% seen once. The sequenced sample consisted of naive CD4+ T cells from PBMCs. The subset: CD45RA+ positively selected. Receptors were obtained from a man aged 18 to 29 in good health. Some clones in this sample may be carry-over from other donors' samples.

This clone was seen just once. The rearrangement joins TRBV2 to TRBJ1-1, with TRBD1 matching over 7 bases. The V segment lost 0 bases and the J segment 10 bases; nucleotides outside the gene matches: 2. The CDR3 totals 12 residues. The germline V gene has CDR1 SNHLY and CDR2 FYNNEI. The CDR3 reads CASSEATGLAFF. DNA for the CDR3: TGTGCCAGCAGTGAAGCGACAGGGTTAGCTTTCTTT.

This clone was found once. The gene calls are TRBV6-1 and TRBJ1-1; D is unclear. CDR3 length equals 12 residues. Germline values: CDR1 MNHNS, CDR2 SASEGT. V was trimmed by 10 bases and J by 0 bases, leaving 9 bases between them. The CDR3 loop reads CATLGLNTEAFF. CDR3 DNA: TGTGCCACCCTCGGGCTGAACACTGAAGCTTTCTTT.